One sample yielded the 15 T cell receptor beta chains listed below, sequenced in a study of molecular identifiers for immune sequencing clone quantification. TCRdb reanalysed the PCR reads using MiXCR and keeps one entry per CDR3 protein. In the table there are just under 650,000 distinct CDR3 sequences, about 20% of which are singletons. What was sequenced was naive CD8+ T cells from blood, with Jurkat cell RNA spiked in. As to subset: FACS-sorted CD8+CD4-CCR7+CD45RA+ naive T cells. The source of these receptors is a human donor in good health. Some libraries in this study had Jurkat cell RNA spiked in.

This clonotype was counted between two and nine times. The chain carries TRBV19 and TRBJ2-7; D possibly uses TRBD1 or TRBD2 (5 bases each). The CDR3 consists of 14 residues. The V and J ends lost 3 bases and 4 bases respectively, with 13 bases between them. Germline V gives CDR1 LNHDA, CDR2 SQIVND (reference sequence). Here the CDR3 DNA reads TGTGCCAGTAGTATGGGACCTTTTCTTTACGAGCAGTACTTC. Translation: CASSMGPFLYEQYF.

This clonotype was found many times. The CDR3 nucleotides are TGTGCCAGCAGTGAAGCGGGACTACCAGGGGAGCAGTACTTC. Its translation: CASSEAGLPGEQYF. V is TRBV6-1 and J is TRBJ2-7; 7 nucleotides match TRBD2. Germline CDR1 reads MNHNS; CDR2 reads SASEGT. The CDR3 contains 14 residues. The V and J ends lost 0 bases and 7 bases, in that order; junction bases with no gene match: 6.

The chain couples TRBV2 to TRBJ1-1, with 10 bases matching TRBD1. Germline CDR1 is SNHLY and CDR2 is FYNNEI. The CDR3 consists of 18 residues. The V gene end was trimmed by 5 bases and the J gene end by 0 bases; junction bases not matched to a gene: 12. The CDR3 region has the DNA TGTGCCAGCAGTTCGAGCCGGGACAGGGGAAAATTGAACACTGAAGCTTTCTTT. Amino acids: CASSSSRDRGKLNTEAFF.

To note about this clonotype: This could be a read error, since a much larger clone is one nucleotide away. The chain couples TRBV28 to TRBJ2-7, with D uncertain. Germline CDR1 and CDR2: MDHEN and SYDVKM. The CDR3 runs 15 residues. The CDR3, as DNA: TGTGCCAGCAGTCCAACCGGACCCACGGCTGGTGAGCGGTACTTC. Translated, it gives CASSPTGPTAGERYF. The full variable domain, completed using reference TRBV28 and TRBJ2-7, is DVKVTQSSRYLVKRTGEKVFLECVQDMDHENMFWYRQDPGLGLRLIYFSYDVKMKEKGDIPEGYSVSREKKERFSLILESASTNQTSMYLCASSPTGPTAGERYFGPGTRLTVT.

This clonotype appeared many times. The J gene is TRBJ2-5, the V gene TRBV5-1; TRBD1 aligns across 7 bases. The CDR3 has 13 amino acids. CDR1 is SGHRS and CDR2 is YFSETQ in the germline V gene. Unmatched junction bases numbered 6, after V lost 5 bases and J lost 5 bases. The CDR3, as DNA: TGCGCCAGCAGAGAGGGGGCGGATGAGACCCAGTACTTC. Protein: CASREGADETQYF.

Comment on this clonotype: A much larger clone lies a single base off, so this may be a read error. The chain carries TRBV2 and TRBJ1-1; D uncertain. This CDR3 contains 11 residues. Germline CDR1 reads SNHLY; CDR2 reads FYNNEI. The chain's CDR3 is CDSSEAPEAFF. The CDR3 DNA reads TGTGACAGCAGTGAGGCCCCTGAAGCTTTCTTT.

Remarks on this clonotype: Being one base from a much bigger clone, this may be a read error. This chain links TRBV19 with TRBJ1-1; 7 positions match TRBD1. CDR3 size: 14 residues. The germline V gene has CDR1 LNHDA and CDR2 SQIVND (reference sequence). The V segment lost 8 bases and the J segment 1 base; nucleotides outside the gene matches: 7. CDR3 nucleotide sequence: TGTGCCAGTGCCGCAGGGGGGAAGAACACTGAAGCTTTCTTT. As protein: CASAAGGKNTEAFF.

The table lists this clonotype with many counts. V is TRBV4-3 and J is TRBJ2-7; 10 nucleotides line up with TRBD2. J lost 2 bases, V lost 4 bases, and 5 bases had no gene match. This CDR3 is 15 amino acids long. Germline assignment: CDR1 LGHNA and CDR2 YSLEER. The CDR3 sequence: CASSPGTSDPYEQYF. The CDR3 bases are TGCGCCAGCAGCCCTGGGACTAGCGACCCCTACGAGCAGTACTTC.

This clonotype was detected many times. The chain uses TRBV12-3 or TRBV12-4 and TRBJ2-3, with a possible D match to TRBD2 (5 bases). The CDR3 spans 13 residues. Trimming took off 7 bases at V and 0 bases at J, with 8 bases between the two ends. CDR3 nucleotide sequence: TGTGCCAGCACAGCGGCTAGCACAGATACGCAGTATTTT. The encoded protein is CASTAASTDTQYF.

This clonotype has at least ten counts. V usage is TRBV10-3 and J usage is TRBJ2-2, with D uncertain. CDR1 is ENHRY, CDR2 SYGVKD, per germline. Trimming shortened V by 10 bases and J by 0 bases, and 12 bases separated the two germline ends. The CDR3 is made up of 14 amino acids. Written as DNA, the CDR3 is TGTGCCACCCAGGACGGAGCGAACACCGGGGAGCTGTTTTTT. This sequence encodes CATQDGANTGELFF.

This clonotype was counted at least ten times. The CDR3 region has the DNA TGTGCCAGCAGCTTACTTGGGCTAGCGGACAATGAGCAGTTCTTC. Amino acids: CASSLLGLADNEQFF. The chain recombines TRBV7-2 with TRBJ2-1; 7 positions agree with TRBD2. The CDR3 totals 15 residues. The V and J ends lost 2 bases and 5 bases, in that order; junction bases with no gene match: 6. Germline CDR1 is SGHTA and CDR2 is FQGNSA.

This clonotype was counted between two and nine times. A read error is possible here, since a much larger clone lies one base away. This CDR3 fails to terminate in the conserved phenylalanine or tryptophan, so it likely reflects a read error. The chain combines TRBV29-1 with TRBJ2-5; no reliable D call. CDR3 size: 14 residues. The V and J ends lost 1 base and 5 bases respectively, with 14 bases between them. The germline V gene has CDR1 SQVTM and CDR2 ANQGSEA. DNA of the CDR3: TGCAGCGTTGAAGTGCCAGGTTGGGCTGAGACCCAGTACCTC. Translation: CSVEVPGWAETQYL.

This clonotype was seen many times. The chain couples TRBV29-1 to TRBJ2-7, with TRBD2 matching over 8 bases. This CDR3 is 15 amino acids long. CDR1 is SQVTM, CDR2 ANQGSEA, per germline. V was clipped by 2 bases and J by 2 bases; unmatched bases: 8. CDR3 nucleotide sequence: TGCAGCGTTGAATGGCGCGGGGGGCCGCCCTACGAGCAGTACTTC. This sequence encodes CSVEWRGGPPYEQYF.

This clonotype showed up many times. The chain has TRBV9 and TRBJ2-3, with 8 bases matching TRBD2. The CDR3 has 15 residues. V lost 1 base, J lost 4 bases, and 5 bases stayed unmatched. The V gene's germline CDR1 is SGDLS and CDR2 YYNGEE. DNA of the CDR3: TGTGCCAGCAGCGTATCCGGGAGGGCCCCAGATACGCAGTATTTT. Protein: CASSVSGRAPDTQYF.

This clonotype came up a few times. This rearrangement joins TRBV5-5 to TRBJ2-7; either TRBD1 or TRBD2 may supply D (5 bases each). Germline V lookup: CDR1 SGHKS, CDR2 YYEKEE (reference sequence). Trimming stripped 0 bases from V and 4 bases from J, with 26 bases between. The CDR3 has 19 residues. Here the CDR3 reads CASSLEERLWGSAGYEQYF. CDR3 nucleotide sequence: TGTGCCAGCAGCTTGGAGGAGAGGCTTTGGGGGTCGGCCGGATACGAGCAGTACTTC. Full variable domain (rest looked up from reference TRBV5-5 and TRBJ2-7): DAGVTQSPTHLIKTRGQQVTLRCSPISGHKSVSWYQQVLGQGPQFIFQYYEKEERGRGNFPDRFSARQFPNYSSELNVNALLLGDSALYLCASSLEERLWGSAGYEQYFGPGTRLTVT.